This passage covers 23 T cell receptor beta chains from one sample sequenced in a study of cytomegalovirus exposure and HLA in healthy donors. The PCR was carried out with 60 Vbeta primers and 13 Jbeta primers. Measured with immunoSEQ multiplex PCR; TCRdb has only the in-frame clones, and not every one. The table has a few hundred thousand clones, around 90% seen once; the top ten hold less than 2%. The sequencing sample was made of PBMCs. These receptors were collected from a girl aged 2 to 9 in good health and CMV-seronegative.

The genes are TRBV6-1 and TRBJ1-2, with D hard to call. Germline values: CDR1 MNHNS, CDR2 SASEGT. Between the trimmed V and J ends, which lost 2 bases and 4 bases, there was a span of 14 bases. CDR3 length: 15 residues. The CDR3 is CASSESGGQTYGYTF. CDR3 bases: TGTGCCAGCAGTGAATCGGGAGGGCAGACCTATGGCTACACCTTC.

V and J are TRBV7-2 and TRBJ2-7, with 7 bases fitting TRBD1. V gave up 3 bases and J gave up 6 bases; unmatched junction bases: 11. This CDR3 has 15 residues. Germline V gene data show CDR1 as SGHTA and CDR2 as FQGNSA. CDR3 in amino acids: CASSLTGPKISEQYF. The DNA for the CDR3 is TGTGCCAGCAGCTTGACAGGGCCTAAGATTAGCGAGCAGTACTTC.

The V gene is TRBV7-8, the J gene TRBJ1-3; TRBD1 aligns across 9 bases. Germline lookup yields CDR1 SGHVS and CDR2 FQNEAQ. The junction had 10 bases not matched to a gene; V was cut back by 4 bases and J by 0 bases. The CDR3 has 18 residues. The CDR3 DNA reads TGTGCCAGCAGCTCCGGGACAGGGAAGTCCCACTCTGGAAACACCATATATTTT. It translates to CASSSGTGKSHSGNTIYF.

The rearrangement uses TRBV6-5 and TRBJ2-7; 7 nucleotides line up with TRBD1. V was clipped by 4 bases and J by 1 base; unmatched bases: 1. The CDR3 covers 13 residues. From germline, CDR1 is MNHEY and CDR2 SVGAGI. The CDR3 protein is CASSWGQSYEQYF. The CDR3 nucleotides read TGTGCCAGCAGTTGGGGACAGTCCTACGAGCAGTACTTC.

This clone is a singleton in its sample. The V call is TRBV6-5, the J call TRBJ1-1; D not resolved. V was cut by 6 bases and J by 2 bases, with 13 bases left in between. There are 14 residues in the CDR3. The germline V gene encodes CDR1 MNHEY and CDR2 SVGAGI. CDR3 nucleotide sequence: TGTGCCAGCAGCCCTTCAGCGGCTAACACTGAAGCTTTCTTT. It specifies CASSPSAANTEAFF.

The chain joins TRBV2 to TRBJ2-3, with 9 positions matching TRBD2. The J segment lost 5 bases and the V segment lost 8 bases, leaving 5 bases of the junction unmatched. The CDR3 contains 13 residues. CDR1 is SNHLY and CDR2 is FYNNEI in the germline V gene. The CDR3 loop reads CASWGLAEDTQYF. The CDR3 nucleotides read TGTGCCAGCTGGGGACTAGCTGAAGATACGCAGTATTTT.

The chain is built from TRBV5-3 and TRBJ2-7; TRBD2 agrees at 14 bases. TRBV5-3 belongs to the ORF category, with a function that is uncertain. The V and J ends lost 5 bases and 3 bases, in that order; junction bases with no gene match: 7. This CDR3 is 16 amino acids long. CDR3 sequence (DNA): TGTGCCAGAAGACCGGGACTAGCGGGAGTCAGCTACGAGCAGTACTTC. Amino acids: CARRPGLAGVSYEQYF.

The chain links TRBV7-6 to TRBJ2-2; 7 positions agree with TRBD1. The V and J ends lost 0 bases and 4 bases, in that order; junction bases with no gene match: 2. The CDR3 length is 15 residues. Germline CDR1 is SGHVS and CDR2 is FNYEAQ. The CDR3 DNA sequence: TGTGCCAGCAGCTTAGCTGGGACAGTCACCGGGGAGCTGTTTTTT. Translating it yields CASSLAGTVTGELFF.

The chain recombines TRBV11-2 with TRBJ2-5; 7 positions match TRBD1. Germline-derived CDR1 and CDR2 are SGHAT and FQNNGV. V was pared by 5 bases and J by 5 bases, with 11 bases of the junction left unmatched. The CDR3 runs 15 residues. The CDR3 protein is CASSRPDRATETQYF. The CDR3 nucleotides are TGTGCCAGCAGCCGGCCCGACAGGGCTACTGAGACCCAGTACTTC.

The genes are TRBV4-1 and TRBJ2-1; D is perhaps TRBD1 (6 bases). The V gene lost 2 bases and the J gene lost 1 base, with 6 bases spanning the gap. CDR1 is MGHRA and CDR2 is YSYEKL in the germline V gene. This CDR3 region has 14 residues. The CDR3: CASSQQGSYNEQFF. The CDR3 nucleotides read TGCGCCAGCAGCCAACAGGGGTCCTACAATGAGCAGTTCTTC.

V and J are TRBV6-4 and TRBJ2-7; D is perhaps TRBD2 (5 bases). Germline V gene lookup returns CDR1 MRHNA and CDR2 SNTAGT. The CDR3 is 14 amino acids. Trimming cost V 5 bases and J 5 bases, with 16 bases left between them. CDR3 region: CASSPQEAAHEQYF. In DNA, the CDR3 is TGTGCCAGCAGTCCCCAGGAGGCGGCCCACGAGCAGTACTTC.

The J gene is TRBJ2-5, the V gene TRBV7-9, with D maybe TRBD1 (5 bases). The CDR3 loop spans 15 amino acids. The germline V gene has CDR1 SEHNR and CDR2 FQNEAQ (reference sequence). Trimming left V 0 bases short and J 5 bases short, with 13 bases between. The CDR3 sequence: CASSLAQGGIETQYF. CDR3 coding DNA: TGTGCCAGCAGCTTAGCGCAGGGTGGTATTGAGACCCAGTACTTC.

This sequence joins TRBV5-8 and TRBJ1-1; the match to TRBD1 covers 7 bases. The trim removed 4 bases at V and 0 bases at J, leaving 3 bases unmatched. This CDR3 contains 14 residues. Germline lookup yields CDR1 SGHTS and CDR2 YDEGEE. The CDR3 sequence: CASSGQDLNTEAFF. CDR3 nucleotides: TGTGCCAGCAGCGGACAGGACTTGAACACTGAAGCTTTCTTT.

The V gene is TRBV28, the J gene TRBJ1-5, with D perhaps TRBD1 (5 bases). V gave up 6 bases and J gave up 6 bases, with 15 bases separating them. The CDR3 is made up of 14 amino acids. From germline, CDR1 is MDHEN and CDR2 SYDVKM. The CDR3 DNA reads TGTGCCAGCAGGTCGGAACAGGCTTTTCAGCCCCAGCATTTT. As protein: CASRSEQAFQPQHF.

V is TRBV30 and J is TRBJ2-7, with TRBD1 as a possible D gene (6 bases). The CDR3 length is 13 residues. Germline lookup yields CDR1 GTSNPN and CDR2 SVGIG (reference sequence). The V end lost 2 bases, the J end lost 6 bases, and 14 bases lay between the germline ends. CDR3 sequence reads: CAWSQNTGSEQYF. As DNA, the CDR3 is TGTGCCTGGAGTCAAAATACAGGGTCCGAGCAGTACTTC.

The rearrangement uses TRBV5-1 and TRBJ2-3; 9 bases are shared with TRBD2. The CDR3 is 16 residues long. Germline values: CDR1 SGHRS, CDR2 YFSETQ. V was pared by 3 bases and J by 4 bases, with 9 bases of the junction left unmatched. CDR3 protein: CASSSTLAGKADTQYF. CDR3 bases: TGCGCCAGCAGCTCCACTCTAGCGGGGAAGGCAGATACGCAGTATTTT. Variable domain in full (rest from reference TRBV5-1 and TRBJ2-3): KAGVTQTPRYLIKTRGQQVTLSCSPISGHRSVSWYQQTPGQGLQFLFEYFSETQRNKGNFPGRFSGRQFSNSRSEMNVSTLELGDSALYLCASSSTLAGKADTQYFGPGTRLTVL.

This clone showed up just once. V is TRBV7-3 and J is TRBJ2-7; possible D gene TRBD2, 5 bases. The germline V gene has CDR1 SGHTA and CDR2 FQGTGA. Trimming pared 3 bases from V and 1 base from J, leaving 10 bases between. The CDR3 totals 14 residues. CDR3 coding DNA: TGTGCCAGCAGCTTGAGTCGGGATTCCTACGAGCAGTACTTC. It specifies CASSLSRDSYEQYF.

V and J are TRBV5-1 and TRBJ2-7; tentative D call: TRBD2 (6 bases). Germline V lookup: CDR1 SGHRS, CDR2 YFSETQ. The ends were cut back, 3 bases at V and 1 base at J, with 11 bases in the middle. The CDR3 length is 14 residues. The DNA for the CDR3 is TGCGCCAGCAGCTATATTAGCGGATCCTACGAGCAGTACTTC. Translated, it gives CASSYISGSYEQYF.

This rearrangement joins TRBV5-1 to TRBJ2-7; 8 bases agree with TRBD1. The CDR3 has 15 residues. Germline assignment: CDR1 SGHRS and CDR2 YFSETQ. Trimming took 4 bases from V and 5 from J; bases not matched to a gene: 11. The CDR3 sequence is CASSHGQGSGDEQYF. The DNA for the CDR3 is TGCGCCAGCAGCCACGGACAGGGTTCCGGAGACGAGCAGTACTTC.

A single count supports this clone. This chain joins TRBV5-1 and TRBJ1-5; unclear D gene. The CDR3 has 12 amino acids. Trimming took off 8 bases at V and 4 bases at J, with 10 bases between the two ends. CDR1 is SGHRS and CDR2 is YFSETQ in the germline V gene. CDR3 nucleotide sequence: TGCGCCAGGGGCGGGGAAAATCAGCCCCAGCATTTT. It codes for CARGGENQPQHF.

The chain couples TRBV2 to TRBJ2-7; 13 nucleotides match TRBD2. Germline values: CDR1 SNHLY, CDR2 FYNNEI. V lost 8 bases and J lost 2; bases outside the gene matches: 6. The CDR3 is 15 residues long. This chain's CDR3 is CASWGTSGTPYEQYF. The CDR3 nucleotides are TGTGCCAGCTGGGGGACTAGCGGGACACCCTACGAGCAGTACTTC. Complete variable domain (other parts from reference TRBV2 and TRBJ2-7): EPEVTQTPSHQVTQMGQEVILRCVPISNHLYFYWYRQILGQKVEFLVSFYNNEISEKSEIFDDQFSVERPDGSNFTLKIRSTKLEDSAMYFCASWGTSGTPYEQYFGPGTRLTVT.

The rearrangement joins TRBV5-1 to TRBJ2-3, with 7 positions matching TRBD2. Germline CDR1 SGHRS, CDR2 YFSETQ. J lost 0 bases, V lost 5 bases, and 6 bases had no gene match. The CDR3 loop spans 15 amino acids. CDR3 nucleotides: TGCGCCAGCAGGGATGTTAGCGGGAGCACAGATACGCAGTATTTT. It translates to CASRDVSGSTDTQYF.

J is TRBJ2-5 and V is TRBV2; weak D call: TRBD1 (6 bases). TRBJ2-7 matches the DNA end more closely, so the J call is doubtful. This CDR3 is 15 amino acids long. The germline gives CDR1 SNHLY, CDR2 FYNNEI. Here the CDR3 reads CASRREIWDKYEQYF. The CDR3 nucleotides are TGTGCCAGCAGGAGGGAGATCTGGGACAAATACGAGCAGTACTTC.